This T cell receptor (beta chain) originates from a study of T cell responses to AZD1222 COVID-19 vaccine. The wider study: Second doses were pooled across both intervals (about 4 or about 12 weeks). Study-level results: White British people made up most donors, females outnumbered males, and clonal diversity was possibly underestimated.

Sequencing was performed with immunoSEQ multiplex PCR; in TCRdb, only in-frame clones are kept and a portion is missing. The sample holds 130,000 or so clones, roughly 90% seen once. V lost 0 bases to trimming and J lost 2 bases, with 15 bases between them. The CDR3 length is 17 residues. CDR1 is LGHNA and CDR2 is YSLEER in the germline V gene. In the case of this clone: Its antigen is still unknown.

This rearrangement joins TRBV4-3 to TRBJ2-3, with D tentatively TRBD1 or TRBD2 (6 bases each). The material sequenced was peripheral blood, taken on day 0 of AZD1222 vaccination. The source is an adult in good health. The CDR3 nucleotides read TGCGCCAGCAGCCAAGACCAGGGGAGGAGGGACACAGATACGCAGTATTTT. Residues: CASSQDQGRRDTDTQYF.